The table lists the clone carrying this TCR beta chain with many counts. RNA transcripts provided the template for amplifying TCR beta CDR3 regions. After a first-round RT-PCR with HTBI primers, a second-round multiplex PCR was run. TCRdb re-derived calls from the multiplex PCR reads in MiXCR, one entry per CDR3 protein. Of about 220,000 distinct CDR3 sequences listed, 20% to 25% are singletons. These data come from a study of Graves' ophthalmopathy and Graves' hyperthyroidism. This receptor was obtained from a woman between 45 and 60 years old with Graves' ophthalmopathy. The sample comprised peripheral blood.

The DNA of the CDR3 is TGTGCCAGCAGCTTAGAGGGGGCCAGAAACTACGAGCAGTACTTC. This sequence encodes CASSLEGARNYEQYF. The chain joins TRBV11-2 to TRBJ2-7, with TRBD1 as a possible D gene (6 bases). The CDR3 is 15 residues long. Germline CDR1 and CDR2: SGHAT and FQNNGV. Trimming stripped 0 bases from V and 3 bases from J, with 12 bases between.